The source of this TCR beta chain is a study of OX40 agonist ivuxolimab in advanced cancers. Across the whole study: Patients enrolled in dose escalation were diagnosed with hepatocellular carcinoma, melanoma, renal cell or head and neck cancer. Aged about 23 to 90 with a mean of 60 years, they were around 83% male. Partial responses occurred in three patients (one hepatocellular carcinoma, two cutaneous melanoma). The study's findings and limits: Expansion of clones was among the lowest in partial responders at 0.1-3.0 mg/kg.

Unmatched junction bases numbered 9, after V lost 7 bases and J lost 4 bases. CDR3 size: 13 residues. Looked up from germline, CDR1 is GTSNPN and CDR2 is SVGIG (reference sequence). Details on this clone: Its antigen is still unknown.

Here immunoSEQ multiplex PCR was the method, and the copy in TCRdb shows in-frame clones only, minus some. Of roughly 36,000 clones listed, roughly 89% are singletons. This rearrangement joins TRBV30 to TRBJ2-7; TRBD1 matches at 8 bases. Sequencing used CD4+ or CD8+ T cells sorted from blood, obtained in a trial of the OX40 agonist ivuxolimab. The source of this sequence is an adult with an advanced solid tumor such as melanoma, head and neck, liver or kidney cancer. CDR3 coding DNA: TGTGCCTATGGACAGGGCTTGATGTACGAGCAGTACTTC. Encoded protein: CAYGQGLMYEQYF.